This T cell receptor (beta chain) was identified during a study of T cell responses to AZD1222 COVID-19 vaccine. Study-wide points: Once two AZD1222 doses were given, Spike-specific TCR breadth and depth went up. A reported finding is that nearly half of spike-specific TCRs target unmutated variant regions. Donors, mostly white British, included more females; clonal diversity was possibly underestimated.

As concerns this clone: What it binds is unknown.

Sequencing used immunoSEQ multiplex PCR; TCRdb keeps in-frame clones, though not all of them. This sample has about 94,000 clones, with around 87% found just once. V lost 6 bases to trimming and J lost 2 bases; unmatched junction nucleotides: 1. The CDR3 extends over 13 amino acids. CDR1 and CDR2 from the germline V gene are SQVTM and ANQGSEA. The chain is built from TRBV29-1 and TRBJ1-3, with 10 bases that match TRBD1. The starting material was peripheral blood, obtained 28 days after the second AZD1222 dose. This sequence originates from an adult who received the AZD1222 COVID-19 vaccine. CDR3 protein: CSVGTGAGNTIYF. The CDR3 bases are TGCAGCGTGGGGACAGGGGCTGGAAACACCATATATTTT.